These T cell receptor beta chains were read from a single sample in a study of regulatory and conventional T cells in breast cancer. TCRdb analysed the PCR reads with MiXCR anew, one entry per CDR3 protein. The sample lists roughly 16,000 distinct CDR3 sequences; approximately 29% were seen once. Specimen: conventional T cells from blood. These receptors were taken from a female donor in good health. Each CDR3 is given with its conserved first and last residue. Each record gives: J gene, D gene, V gene, clone size, CDR3 DNA, CDR3 protein. The D gene is left open where the match is weak. Part of the rows lack a size; the others show once, few, many or a class for expanded clones.

TRBJ2-3 TRBD2 TRBV6-5 few TGTGCCAGCAGTTACTGGGCTAGCGGGGGGGCCGGCACAGATACGCAGTATTTT CASSYWASGGAGTDTQYF
TRBJ2-3 - TRBV6-2/TRBV6-3 - TGTGCCAGCAGTTACAGTGTCGGTTTGCAAGATACGCAGTATTTT CASSYSVGLQDTQYF
TRBJ2-1 - TRBV11-2 - TGTGCCAGCAGCTTAGGAGGAGGGAGGGGGGGCGATGAGCAGTTCTTC CASSLGGGRGGDEQFF
TRBJ2-7 TRBD1 TRBV7-2 few TGTGCCAGCAGCTTAGCTGGACAGGGAAGGGACGAGCAGTACTTC CASSLAGQGRDEQYF
TRBJ2-1 TRBD1 TRBV11-2 many TGTGCCAGCAGCTTAAACCCCGCGACAGGGGATTTGGAGTTCTTC CASSLNPATGDLEFF
TRBJ1-2 - TRBV28 - TGTGCCGGCAGTCCCCCCGGGGGTGACCATGGCTACACCTTC CAGSPPGGDHGYTF
TRBJ2-7 TRBD2 TRBV7-3 few TGTGCCAGCAGCCTGAGTCCCAGCGGGAGGGCTTCTCGACCCTCCTACGAGCAGTACTTC CASSLSPSGRASRPSYEQYF
TRBJ2-7 - TRBV4-1 - TGCGCCAGCGCTCTCCGGGACGGAGGAGTCTACGAGCAGTACTTC CASALRDGGVYEQYF
TRBJ1-2 - TRBV18 medium-sized TGTGCCAGCTCACCACCGGACTATGGCTACACCTTC CASSPPDYGYTF
TRBJ2-3 TRBD1 TRBV7-3 - TGTGCCAGCAGCTTGGTCAGGGGGAATACGCAGTATTTT CASSLVRGNTQYF
TRBJ2-1 TRBD2 TRBV20-1 - TGCAGTGCTAGTCACCGAGTAGCGGGAATTGAGGGGCAGTTCTTC CSASHRVAGIEGQFF
TRBJ1-3 - TRBV19 medium-sized TGTGCCAGTAGTGTCGGCTGGGACACCATATATTTT CASSVGWDTIYF
TRBJ2-4 TRBD2 TRBV7-2 medium-sized TGTGCCAGCAGCCAAGCGGGGGCCAAAAACATTCAGTACTTC CASSQAGAKNIQYF
TRBJ1-2 TRBD1 TRBV4-1 - TGCGCCAGCAGCCCGGGACAGGGCTACGGCTACACCTTC CASSPGQGYGYTF
TRBJ2-7 - TRBV2 - TGTGCCAGCAGTGAATCCCCCAGGAGCTCCTACGAGCAGTACTTC CASSESPRSSYEQYF
TRBJ2-7 - TRBV7-8 - TGTGCCAGCGGTTGGGCGGGTCCCTCCTACGAGCAGTACTTC CASGWAGPSYEQYF
TRBJ2-5 - TRBV7-6 medium-sized TGTGCCAGCAGCTTACCCCAAGAGACCCAGTACTTC CASSLPQETQYF
TRBJ1-1 - TRBV7-2 - TGTGCCGGCAGCCGAGGGGGGGAGAAGAACACTGAAGCTTTCTTT CAGSRGGEKNTEAFF
TRBJ2-5 - TRBV5-1 - TGCGCCAGCAGCCCGAGTGGGGAGACCCAGTACTTC CASSPSGETQYF
TRBJ1-2 - TRBV6-6 few TGTGCCAGCAGTTACTCGGGGGACGGACTTAACTATGGCTACACCTTC CASSYSGDGLNYGYTF
TRBJ2-5 - TRBV7-9 - TGTGCCAGCAGCATGGACCTTATAGAGGCCCTGTACTTC CASSMDLIEALYF
TRBJ2-3 TRBD2 TRBV7-3 few TGTGCCAGCAGCTCAGGACTAGCAGGTGATACGCAGTATTTT CASSSGLAGDTQYF
TRBJ2-7 TRBD2 TRBV6-2/TRBV6-3 - TGTGCCAGCAGATCCGGGACTAGCGGGAAGTACGAGCAGTACTTC CASRSGTSGKYEQYF
TRBJ1-1 TRBD1 TRBV11-1 few TGTGCCAGCAGCTCCGACAGGGGAATTCTGAACACTGAAGCTTTCTTT CASSSDRGILNTEAFF
TRBJ2-1 - TRBV3-1 - TGTGCCAGCAGCCAAGAGCGCGGTGGAGGAGAGCGCAATGAGCAGTTCTTC CASSQERGGGERNEQFF
TRBJ2-5 TRBD2 TRBV7-2 - TGTGCCAGCAGCTTGGCTAGCGGGGGGCAAGAGACCCAGTACTTC CASSLASGGQETQYF